These 23 T cell receptor beta chains were sequenced from one sample in a study of beta chain features in type 1 diabetes. General study results and limits: TCRB CDR3s from Type 1 diabetes patients were moderately but significantly shorter in all four CD4+ subsets.

These receptors' antigens are unknown. Expressed TCRB transcripts were sequenced because the isolated RNA had all been reverse transcribed beforehand. TCRdb's table, derived via immunoSEQ multiplex PCR, lists solely in-frame clones and lacks some. The sample has about 260,000 clones, roughly 25% seen once; the top ten hold 0.012%. Specimen: naive CD4+ T cells from blood. All receptors derive from a woman between 25 and 40 years old with type 1 diabetes.

This clone was detected a few times. V usage is TRBV18 and J usage is TRBJ2-1; 8 nucleotides agree with TRBD2. The CDR3 loop spans 15 amino acids. CDR1 and CDR2 (germline): KGHSH, LQKENI. Losses at the gene ends were 3 bases for V and 5 bases for J; bases not matched to a gene: 6. The CDR3 DNA sequence: TGTGCCAGCTCACCGGGGACTAGAAGGGACAATGAGCAGTTCTTC. It encodes CASSPGTRRDNEQFF.

The chain joins TRBV6-6 to TRBJ1-1; D gene unclear. The CDR3 totals 12 residues. Germline V gene sequence: CDR1 MNHNY, CDR2 SVGAGI (reference sequence). Deletions cut 6 bases from V and 5 bases from J, with 10 bases between. The CDR3 DNA reads as TGTGCCAGCAGGGAGGGAGGGACTGAAGCTTTCTTT. This encodes CASREGGTEAFF.

The chain uses TRBV11-1 and TRBJ2-5, with no clear D. The ends were cut back, 1 base at V and 2 bases at J, with 11 bases in the middle. Germline lookup yields CDR1 SGHAT and CDR2 FQDESV (reference sequence). The length of the CDR3 is 15 residues. Here the CDR3 DNA reads TGTGCCAGCAGCTTAGACCGCGCGGCTCAAGAGACCCAGTACTTC. It specifies CASSLDRAAQETQYF.

In its sample, this clone was seen a few times. The rearrangement joins TRBV29-1 to TRBJ2-7, with TRBD2 matching over 7 bases. The junction had 5 bases not matched to a gene; V was cut back by 4 bases and J by 5 bases. The CDR3 runs to 12 residues. Looked up from germline, CDR1 is SQVTM and CDR2 is ANQGSEA. This CDR3 reads CSVGRGNHEQYF. DNA for the CDR3: TGCAGCGTTGGGCGGGGGAATCACGAGCAGTACTTC.

In this sample, this clone turned up a few times. V gene TRBV10-3 combines with J gene TRBJ2-2, with 8 bases aligning to TRBD1. The V and J ends lost 7 bases and 6 bases, in that order; junction bases with no gene match: 7. Germline V lookup: CDR1 ENHRY, CDR2 SYGVKD. The CDR3 covers 14 residues. The CDR3 DNA sequence: TGTGCCATCACCCCGGGACAGGCATCCGGGGAGCTGTTTTTT. Its protein product is CAITPGQASGELFF.

The chain carries TRBV5-1 and TRBJ2-3; TRBD2 matches at 8 bases. Unmatched junction bases numbered 14, after V lost 4 bases and J lost 7 bases. CDR1 is SGHRS and CDR2 is YFSETQ in the germline V gene. There are 16 residues in the CDR3. The CDR3 reads CASSRSSGLDVNTQYF. The CDR3, as DNA: TGCGCCAGCAGCCGATCGTCGGGACTAGACGTTAATACGCAGTATTTT.

The J gene is TRBJ2-7, the V gene TRBV18; 13 bases align to TRBD2. Trimming removed 3 bases from V and 7 bases from J; junction bases left unmatched: 6. Germline CDR1 and CDR2: KGHSH and LQKENI. This CDR3 has 15 amino acids. The CDR3 region is CASSPRLAGGDEQYF. Written as DNA, the CDR3 is TGTGCCAGCTCACCTCGACTAGCGGGAGGCGATGAGCAGTACTTC.

This clone was seen more than once but under ten times. The chain joins TRBV7-2 to TRBJ2-3; no reliable D call. The V and J ends lost 2 bases and 6 bases respectively, with 3 bases between them. The CDR3 spans 11 residues. Germline lookup yields CDR1 SGHTA and CDR2 FQGNSA. The CDR3 DNA reads TGTGCCAGCAGCTTATATGATACGCAGTATTTT. Translation gives CASSLYDTQYF.

The rearrangement uses TRBV27 and TRBJ2-7; TRBD2 matches 7 bases. CDR3 length: 15 residues. Germline trimming cut 5 bases from V and 5 bases from J; bases unmatched to any gene: 12. Germline loops: CDR1 MNHEY, CDR2 SMNVEV (reference sequence). The CDR3 region has the DNA TGTGCCAGCAGTCCCCAAACCGCGGGAGTCCACGAGCAGTACTTC. This codes for CASSPQTAGVHEQYF.

The table lists this clone with a few counts. The chain recombines TRBV11-2 with TRBJ2-3; 15 nucleotides line up with TRBD2. The CDR3 runs 15 residues. Germline V gene data show CDR1 as SGHAT and CDR2 as FQNNGV. V lost 5 bases to trimming and J lost 7 bases; unmatched junction nucleotides: 4. The CDR3 here is CASSQGLAGGHTQYF. The CDR3, as DNA: TGTGCCAGCAGCCAAGGACTAGCGGGAGGGCATACGCAGTATTTT. The whole variable domain, remainder taken from reference TRBV11-2 and TRBJ2-3, is EAGVAQSPRYKIIEKRQSVAFWCNPISGHATLYWYQQILGQGPKLLIQFQNNGVVDDSQLPKDRFSAERLKGVDSTLKIQPAKLEDSAVYLCASSQGLAGGHTQYFGPGTRLTVL.

The chain has TRBV6-1 and TRBJ2-1; D remains unclear. This CDR3 region has 13 residues. Germline loops: CDR1 MNHNS, CDR2 SASEGT. Between the trimmed V and J ends, which lost 2 bases and 9 bases, there was a span of 11 bases. CDR3 DNA sequence: TGTGCCAGCAGTGAACAAGCCCTCCGTGAGCAGTTCTTC. Amino acid sequence: CASSEQALREQFF.

This clone was seen only a few times. The chain links TRBV5-1 to TRBJ2-2; 9 bases are shared with TRBD1. This CDR3 comprises 17 residues. Germline V gene data show CDR1 as SGHRS and CDR2 as YFSETQ. Germline trimming cut 2 bases from V and 3 bases from J; bases unmatched to any gene: 8. The CDR3: CASSLGTGSLDTGELFF. Here the CDR3 DNA reads TGCGCCAGCAGCTTAGGGACAGGGTCCCTCGACACCGGGGAGCTGTTTTTT.

The chain carries TRBV30 and TRBJ2-2; tentative D call: TRBD2 (5 bases). Germline-derived CDR1 and CDR2 are GTSNPN and SVGIG (reference sequence). Trimming pared 2 bases from V and 2 bases from J, leaving 9 bases between. This CDR3 is built from 14 residues. The CDR3 protein is CAWSPWTNTGELFF. DNA for the CDR3: TGTGCCTGGAGTCCGTGGACTAACACCGGGGAGCTGTTTTTT.

This chain joins TRBV30 and TRBJ2-5; D gene uncertain. The CDR3 runs to 11 residues. Germline V gene lookup returns CDR1 GTSNPN and CDR2 SVGIG (reference sequence). The germline V and J ends were trimmed by 1 base and 5 bases, with 5 bases remaining between them. This CDR3 reads CAWSAVETQYF. For the CDR3, the DNA is TGTGCCTGGAGTGCCGTGGAGACCCAGTACTTC.

The J gene is TRBJ1-5, the V gene TRBV28, with D perhaps TRBD1 (6 bases). The germline V gene encodes CDR1 MDHEN and CDR2 SYDVKM. The length of the CDR3 is 15 residues. The germline V and J ends were trimmed by 5 bases and 1 base, with 12 bases remaining between them. CDR3 sequence: CASSPGDSSNQPQHF. The CDR3 DNA is TGTGCCAGCAGTCCAGGGGATTCGAGCAATCAGCCCCAGCATTTT.

This clone was counted only a few times. The chain uses TRBV28 and TRBJ2-3; D possibly corresponds to TRBD2 (5 bases). The V and J ends lost 2 bases and 5 bases respectively, with 5 bases between them. The CDR3 contains 12 residues. Germline V gene lookup returns CDR1 MDHEN and CDR2 SYDVKM. The CDR3 is CASSLGGDTQYF. CDR3 DNA sequence: TGTGCCAGCAGTTTAGGAGGAGATACGCAGTATTTT.

The chain carries TRBV6-1 and TRBJ1-4, with D unresolved. V shed 0 bases and J shed 3 bases, with 14 bases lying between them. Germline CDR1 reads MNHNS; CDR2 reads SASEGT. This CDR3 contains 17 residues. CDR3 sequence reads: CASSEALGSAANEKLFF. The CDR3 DNA sequence: TGTGCCAGCAGTGAAGCGCTGGGGAGTGCGGCTAATGAAAAACTGTTTTTT.

The chain has TRBV7-2 and TRBJ2-1; D might be TRBD1 (8 bases). Germline-derived CDR1 and CDR2 are SGHTA and FQGNSA. The CDR3 runs to 13 residues. Trimming shortened V by 3 bases and J by 8 bases, and 11 bases separated the two germline ends. The CDR3 here is CASSFTGGDEQFF. Written as DNA, the CDR3 is TGTGCCAGCAGCTTCACAGGGGGGGATGAGCAGTTCTTC.

This clone was observed a handful of times. The chain combines TRBV5-4 with TRBJ2-3; 13 bases line up with TRBD2. CDR3 length: 15 amino acids. Germline V gene sequence: CDR1 SGHNT, CDR2 YYREEE (reference sequence). V dropped 4 bases and J dropped 6; count of bases not matched to a gene: 5. The CDR3 loop is CASSEGLAGVDTQYF. DNA of the CDR3: TGTGCCAGCAGCGAAGGACTAGCGGGAGTTGATACGCAGTATTTT.

This clone turned up a few times. The chain couples TRBV14 to TRBJ1-1; tentatively, D is TRBD1 (5 bases). This CDR3 has 16 amino acids. Germline values: CDR1 SGHDN, CDR2 FVKESK. V was pared by 0 bases and J by 8 bases, with 19 bases between. Here the CDR3 DNA reads TGTGCCAGCAGCCAAGAAATAAACAGGCAGGTCAGCGAAGCTTTCTTT. Translating it yields CASSQEINRQVSEAFF.

The genes are TRBV29-1 and TRBJ1-1; TRBD1 matches 7 bases. Germline values: CDR1 SQVTM, CDR2 ANQGSEA. The CDR3 sequence is 14 residues long. After removal of 7 bases from V and 6 bases from J, the junction contained 14 bases not matched to a gene. This CDR3 is CSADRGQMEAEAFF. The CDR3 nucleotides read TGCAGCGCCGACCGGGGACAGATGGAAGCTGAAGCTTTCTTT.

This clone has only a few counts. The chain combines TRBV28 with TRBJ2-7; TRBD1 is a possible D gene (6 bases). This CDR3 region has 15 residues. V lost 3 bases and J 5 bases, leaving 17 bases between the germline ends. The germline V gene encodes CDR1 MDHEN and CDR2 SYDVKM. The CDR3 region is CASSFVGALTNEQYF. The CDR3 nucleotides are TGTGCCAGCAGTTTTGTGGGGGCGCTTACCAACGAGCAGTACTTC.

The rearrangement links TRBV7-9 to TRBJ1-2; no reliable D call. The V gene's germline CDR1 is SEHNR and CDR2 FQNEAQ (reference sequence). With 2 bases removed from V and 4 bases from J, the gap between germline ends came to 11 bases. This CDR3 has 14 amino acids. In DNA form, the CDR3 reads TGTGCCAGCAGCTTATTGCAGGCCCTCTATGGCTACACCTTC. Its translation is CASSLLQALYGYTF.